This T cell receptor beta chain stems from a study of control samples from healthy donors and cancer patients. V was cut by 0 bases and J by 4 bases, with 14 bases left in between. From germline, CDR1 is SGHDT and CDR2 YYEEEE. The CDR3 is made up of 16 amino acids. Only in-frame clones appear in the TCRdb table, and some are missing; sequencing was by immunoSEQ multiplex PCR. The sample records 400,000 to 500,000 clones, 90% being singletons. Material: PBMCs. The V call is TRBV5-6, the J call TRBJ1-5; possible D gene TRBD1, 5 bases. The clonotype was recovered from a man aged 40-49 years with head and neck cancer. In nucleotides, the CDR3 is TGTGCCAGCAGCTTGGCCGGGGGGTCGGATAATCAGCCCCAGCATTTT. Its translation: CASSLAGGSDNQPQHF.